These 2 T cell receptor beta chains originate from one sample sequenced in a study of cytomegalovirus exposure and HLA in healthy donors. Primers included in the PCR were 60 Vbeta and 13 Jbeta primers. The protocol was immunoSEQ multiplex PCR, while the TCRdb copy is restricted to in-frame clones and leaves out a portion. The table records about 180,000 clones, almost 85% of them present only once. What was sequenced was PBMCs. Receptors originate from a woman in her fifties or sixties in good health and CMV-seronegative.

The V and J genes are TRBV11-1 and TRBJ2-7; D not resolved. V was clipped by 5 bases and J by 6 bases, with 8 bases between them. The CDR3 has 11 residues. In germline, CDR1 is SGHAT, CDR2 FQDESV (reference sequence). The CDR3 is CASSKTREQYF. CDR3 nucleotide sequence: TGTGCCAGCAGCAAGACTCGCGAGCAGTACTTC.

The chain links TRBV7-9 to TRBJ1-5, with 7 bases matching TRBD1. Unmatched junction bases numbered 4, after V lost 1 base and J lost 4 bases. This CDR3 has 15 residues. Germline V gene sequence: CDR1 SEHNR, CDR2 FQNEAQ (reference sequence). CDR3 in amino acids: CASSLGRQGNQPQHF. The CDR3 DNA sequence: TGTGCCAGCAGCTTAGGCCGACAGGGTAATCAGCCCCAGCATTTT. Full variable domain (rest looked up from reference TRBV7-9 and TRBJ1-5): DTGVSQNPRHKITKRGQNVTFRCDPISEHNRLYWYRQTLGQGPEFLTYFQNEAQLEKSRLLSDRFSAERPKGSFSTLEIQRTEQGDSAMYLCASSLGRQGNQPQHFGDGTRLSIL.